These 11 T cell receptor beta chains came from one sample sequenced in a study of cytomegalovirus exposure and HLA in healthy donors. 13 Jbeta primers and 60 Vbeta primers were used for the PCR. Sequenced by immunoSEQ multiplex PCR; TCRdb stores in-frame clones only, minus some. This table holds 150,000 to 200,000 clones, 65% to 70% found once. Sequencing input: PBMCs. These receptors came from a man aged 25 to 45 in good health and CMV-seropositive.

This clone was recorded a few times. The J gene is TRBJ2-5, the V gene TRBV5-1; 9 bases match TRBD2. In germline, CDR1 is SGHRS, CDR2 YFSETQ. V lost 2 bases, J lost 1 base, and 6 bases stayed unmatched. The CDR3 sequence is 16 residues long. In DNA, the CDR3 is TGCGCCAGCAGCTTAGGGACTAGCTTCGGCCAAGAGACCCAGTACTTC. Translating it yields CASSLGTSFGQETQYF.

This chain links TRBV7-6 with TRBJ2-1; 8 nucleotides line up with TRBD2. The V gene's germline CDR1 is SGHVS and CDR2 FNYEAQ. The J segment lost 4 bases and the V segment lost 3 bases, leaving 5 bases of the junction unmatched. The CDR3 has 15 residues. CDR3 in amino acids: CASSFKAGAYNEQFF. The CDR3 DNA reads as TGTGCCAGCAGCTTTAAAGCGGGGGCTTACAATGAGCAGTTCTTC.

The chain carries TRBV10-3 and TRBJ2-6; maybe TRBD2 (7 bases). V was cut by 6 bases and J by 3 bases, with 18 bases left in between. This CDR3 region has 17 residues. Looked up from germline, CDR1 is ENHRY and CDR2 is SYGVKD. The CDR3 is CAIRGGTPMVGANVLTF. Here the CDR3 DNA reads TGTGCCATCAGGGGAGGGACACCGATGGTTGGGGCCAACGTCCTGACTTTC.

V and J are TRBV30 and TRBJ1-1; no reliable D call. CDR1 and CDR2 from the germline V gene are GTSNPN and SVGIG (reference sequence). This CDR3 is built from 12 residues. Trimming left V 4 bases short and J 9 bases short, with 15 bases between. CDR3 loop: CAWTFPGEKAFF. The CDR3 DNA follows: TGTGCCTGGACCTTTCCGGGTGAAAAAGCTTTCTTT.

V usage is TRBV6-1 and J usage is TRBJ1-2; 10 positions agree with TRBD1. The V and J ends lost 7 bases and 4 bases, in that order; junction bases with no gene match: 9. This CDR3 spans 15 amino acids. Germline CDR1 is MNHNS and CDR2 is SASEGT. DNA of the CDR3: TGTGCCAGCACCCAACCGGGACAGGGGACCTATGGCTACACCTTC. Its translation: CASTQPGQGTYGYTF.

This chain links TRBV28 with TRBJ2-1, with no clear D. V lost 5 bases to trimming and J lost 9 bases, with 11 bases between them. Germline values: CDR1 MDHEN, CDR2 SYDVKM. The CDR3 is 12 residues long. The CDR3 region has the DNA TGTGCCAGCAGTCTTTTGGCTCGTGAGCAGTTCTTC. As protein: CASSLLAREQFF.

V gene TRBV2 combines with J gene TRBJ2-7, with 13 bases that match TRBD2. The ends lost 7 bases at V and 13 bases at J; junction bases unmatched: 13. Germline-derived CDR1 and CDR2 are SNHLY and FYNNEI. This CDR3 is 14 amino acids long. The CDR3: CASTTRGLAGEVYF. For the CDR3, the DNA is TGTGCCAGCACCACCAGAGGACTAGCGGGAGAGGTTTACTTC.

The V call is TRBV19, the J call TRBJ2-1; tentative D call: TRBD2 (5 bases). The germline V and J ends were trimmed by 3 bases and 4 bases, with 7 bases remaining between them. CDR1 is LNHDA and CDR2 is SQIVND in the germline V gene (reference sequence). There are 13 residues in the CDR3. The CDR3 DNA follows: TGTGCCAGTAGTATTACTAGGTACAATGAGCAGTTCTTC. This sequence encodes CASSITRYNEQFF.

The chain carries TRBV18 and TRBJ1-1; D is possibly TRBD1 (6 bases). This CDR3 has 14 amino acids. Trimming left V 3 bases short and J 1 base short, with 9 bases between. Per germline, CDR1 KGHSH and CDR2 LQKENI. The CDR3 bases are TGTGCCAGCTCACCCACGGGACAGAACACTGAAGCTTTCTTT. Protein sequence: CASSPTGQNTEAFF. Combining the CDR3 with reference TRBV18 and TRBJ1-1 gives the whole variable domain NAGVMQNPRHLVRRRGQEARLRCSPMKGHSHVYWYRQLPEEGLKFMVYLQKENIIDESGMPKERFSAEFPKEGPSILRIQQVVRGDSAAYFCASSPTGQNTEAFFGQGTRLTVV.

This clone turned up a few times. The chain recombines TRBV27 with TRBJ1-2; no clear D gene. This CDR3 spans 14 amino acids. V was pared by 1 base and J by 8 bases, with 14 bases between. Germline V gene data show CDR1 as MNHEY and CDR2 as SMNVEV (reference sequence). CDR3 nucleotides: TGTGCCAGCAGTTTATACCCCGGGGTGGGAGGCTACACCTTC. Protein product: CASSLYPGVGGYTF.

This sequence joins TRBV4-1 and TRBJ1-3; D call uncertain. Trimming left V 0 bases short and J 4 bases short, with 22 bases between. CDR3 length: 19 amino acids. Germline CDR1 MGHRA, CDR2 YSYEKL. CDR3 residues: CASSQDGDPRPVKGNTIYF. In DNA, the CDR3 is TGCGCCAGCAGCCAAGACGGGGATCCGAGGCCAGTGAAAGGAAACACCATATATTTT.